This record looks at one T cell receptor (beta chain) sequence and its context. This entry comes from a study of T cell changes during pregnancy in multiple sclerosis. Assay used: immunoSEQ multiplex PCR; TCRdb lists only in-frame clones, some missing. The data show around 34,000 clones, around 90% seen once. V shed 1 base and J shed 5 bases, with 17 bases lying between them. CDR1 is LGHNA, CDR2 YNFKEQ, per germline. The CDR3 has 16 amino acids. The TCR was taken from a female donor with multiple sclerosis, enrolled in a pregnancy study. The source material was CD4+ T cells from peripheral blood mononuclear cells, sampled in the second trimester of pregnancy. V gene TRBV4-2 combines with J gene TRBJ1-1; D perhaps matches TRBD1 (5 bases). The CDR3 spells CASSQAGPGIGTEAFF. Here the CDR3 DNA reads TGTGCCAGCAGCCAAGCGGGCCCAGGGATCGGGACTGAAGCTTTCTTT.